Listed here is a single T cell receptor beta chain. The antigen remains undetermined. A much larger clone lies one base from this, so it may be a read error. The CDR3 length is 18 residues. Per germline, CDR1 SGHRS and CDR2 YFSETQ. Library preparation for TCR beta used quantitative 5'-RACE with molecular barcodes. TCRdb reanalysed the 5' RACE reads using MiXCR and keeps one entry per CDR3 protein. The sample carries roughly 120,000 distinct CDR3 sequences, roughly 15% recorded once. The sample comes from a study of CD8 T cells in ankylosing spondylitis. Study results and caveats: A motif in TCR beta, a set of under 10 highly homologous variants, appeared characteristic of ankylosing spondylitis blood. Within matched ankylosing spondylitis synovial fluid, disease-linked clones were reportedly significantly enriched.

The sample consisted of blood, either unsorted or a sorted T cell fraction (not recorded which). The V and J genes are TRBV5-1 and TRBJ2-6; 7 positions agree with TRBD1. The sequence derives from a female donor with ankylosing spondylitis or in good health (not recorded which). The CDR3 sequence: CASSLRQGFWSGANVPTF. CDR3 nucleotide sequence: TGCGCCAGCAGCCTGAGACAGGGTTTCTGGTCTGGGGCCAACGTCCCGACTTTC.